Listed below are T cell receptor beta chains from one sample, sequenced in a study of PD-1 blockade in classical Hodgkin lymphoma. Profiling relied on immunoSEQ multiplex PCR, and the TCRdb table lists in-frame clones only, not all of them. Among about 27,000 clones listed, around three quarters were seen once. Sequenced here: CD4+ T cells from blood, sampled at baseline. These TCRs come from a human donor with classical Hodgkin lymphoma. Both conserved end residues are part of each CDR3. A D gene is named only where the DNA matches it firmly. Rows give clone size only sometimes, using once, few, many, or a class for an expanded clone.

j_gene | v_gene | d_gene | abundance | CDR3aa | CDR3nt
TRBJ1-4 | TRBV19 | . | few | CASSIAVATNEKLFF | TGTGCCAGTAGTATAGCCGTAGCAACTAATGAAAAACTGTTTTTT
TRBJ2-7 | TRBV7-2 | TRBD2 | . | CASSPQRGAREQYF | TGTGCCAGCAGCCCCCAGCGGGGGGCCCGGGAGCAGTACTTC
TRBJ1-5 | TRBV7-2 | . | . | CASNYGTPQDQPQHF | TGTGCCAGCAATTACGGGACACCCCAGGACCAGCCCCAGCATTTT
TRBJ1-3 | TRBV2 | . | . | CASSGTEALSGNTIYF | TGTGCCAGCAGTGGGACGGAGGCCCTCTCTGGAAACACCATATATTTT
TRBJ2-3 | TRBV5-1 | . | . | CASSPELTEPRVQYF | TGCGCCAGCAGCCCGGAGCTAACAGAACCTAGAGTGCAGTATTTT
TRBJ2-4 | TRBV29-1 | TRBD2 | few | CSAGPGLAGNIQYF | TGCAGCGCCGGCCCGGGACTAGCGGGAAACATTCAGTACTTC
TRBJ2-3 | TRBV19 | . | . | CATGTPRNTQYF | TGTGCCACCGGGACCCCAAGGAATACGCAGTATTTT
TRBJ2-5 | TRBV13 | TRBD2 | . | CASSQTGTKKETQYF | TGTGCCAGCAGCCAAACCGGGACTAAGAAGGAGACCCAGTACTTC
TRBJ1-6 | TRBV19 | . | few | CATKPSGNSPLHF | TGTGCCACCAAACCCAGTGGTAATTCACCCCTCCACTTT
TRBJ2-7 | TRBV14 | TRBD1 | . | CATGQGPPSSYEQYF | TGTGCCACGGGACAGGGGCCCCCCTCCTCCTACGAGCAGTACTTC
TRBJ2-7 | TRBV29-1 | . | . | CSVRNRDTAYEQYF | TGCAGCGTAAGAAACCGGGACACTGCCTACGAGCAGTACTTC
TRBJ1-4 | TRBV6-5 | . | . | CASSYSGTGNEKLFF | TGTGCCAGCAGTTACTCGGGGACGGGTAATGAAAAACTGTTTTTT
TRBJ2-5 | TRBV6-5 | . | . | CASRQGQQETQYF | TGTGCCAGCAGACAAGGGCAACAAGAGACCCAGTACTTC
TRBJ1-3 | TRBV7-9 | . | few | CASSLVSLSSGNTIYF | TGTGCCAGCAGCTTAGTCTCCCTGTCCTCTGGAAACACCATATATTTT
TRBJ1-1 | TRBV5-4 | . | . | CASSLSSGQEVFF | TGTGCCAGCAGCTTGTCTTCAGGGCAGGAGGTTTTCTTT
TRBJ1-3 | TRBV15 | . | once | CATRPGHTSGNTIYF | TGTGCCACCCGCCCGGGACATACCTCTGGAAACACCATATATTTT
TRBJ2-7 | TRBV28 | . | . | CASTLSGQGGSYEQYF | TGTGCCAGCACCCTTTCGGGGCAGGGAGGCTCCTACGAGCAGTACTTC
TRBJ1-2 | TRBV2 | . | . | CASSVEGQFGYTF | TGTGCCAGCAGTGTCGAGGGGCAGTTTGGCTACACCTTC
TRBJ1-1 | TRBV2 | . | few | CASRDAPIGMNTEAFF | TGTGCCAGCCGGGATGCACCGATTGGCATGAACACTGAAGCTTTCTTT
TRBJ1-5 | TRBV10-2 | TRBD1 | few | CASSSRGRGSQPQHF | TGCGCCAGCAGTTCCAGGGGGCGCGGTAGTCAGCCCCAGCATTTT
TRBJ1-2 | TRBV2 | TRBD1 | . | CASIQGTASVVTF | TGTGCCAGCATTCAAGGGACAGCCTCAGTGGTCACCTTC
TRBJ2-2 | TRBV7-2 | . | . | CASSPQGGYTGELFF | TGTGCCAGCAGTCCCCAGGGGGGGTACACCGGGGAGCTGTTTTTT
TRBJ1-5 | TRBV6-5 | . | . | CASSTPNQPQHF | TGTGCCAGCAGCACCCCCAATCAGCCCCAGCATTTT
TRBJ1-5 | TRBV7-9 | . | . | CASSPTGNGNQPQHF | TGTGCCAGCAGCCCCACAGGGAATGGCAATCAGCCCCAGCATTTT
TRBJ1-1 | TRBV7-2 | . | . | CASSLDPGMNTEAFF | TGTGCCAGCAGCTTAGATCCAGGGATGAACACTGAAGCTTTCTTT
TRBJ2-7 | TRBV7-6 | TRBD2 | . | CASSLRTSGGTFSYEQYF | TGTGCCAGCAGCCTCCGGACTAGCGGGGGGACCTTCTCCTACGAGCAGTACTTC
TRBJ2-3 | TRBV19 | TRBD2 | . | CASSIERGAPDTQYF | TGTGCCAGTAGTATCGAGCGGGGGGCCCCAGATACGCAGTATTTT
TRBJ2-6 | TRBV19 | . | . | CASSTPSSGANVLTF | TGTGCCAGTAGTACACCGAGCTCTGGGGCCAACGTCCTGACTTTC
TRBJ2-3 | TRBV4-2 | TRBD2 | . | CASSTLAGGGTDTQYF | TGTGCCAGCAGCACTCTAGCGGGGGGGGGCACAGATACGCAGTATTTT
TRBJ2-3 | TRBV2 | . | . | CASRRRSTDTQYF | TGTGCCAGCAGGCGCAGGAGCACAGATACGCAGTATTTT
TRBJ2-5 | TRBV5-1 | TRBD1 | . | CASSFGQGVGQETQYF | TGCGCCAGCAGCTTTGGACAGGGAGTTGGCCAAGAGACCCAGTACTTC
TRBJ1-2 | TRBV5-6 | . | . | CASSLGQENYGYTF | TGTGCCAGCAGCTTGGGACAGGAAAACTATGGCTACACCTTC
TRBJ2-5 | TRBV5-5 | . | . | CASSFKGETQYF | TGTGCCAGCAGCTTCAAGGGGGAGACCCAGTACTTC
TRBJ2-1 | TRBV6-6 | . | once | CASRLAGLGNEQFF | TGTGCCAGCAGACTCGCAGGGTTGGGGAATGAGCAGTTCTTC
TRBJ1-1 | TRBV2 | . | . | CASRPQNTEAFF | TGTGCCAGCAGGCCCCAAAACACTGAAGCTTTCTTT
TRBJ1-5 | TRBV28 | TRBD1 | . | CASSSDRDFYSNQPQHF | TGTGCCAGCAGTTCGGACAGGGACTTCTATAGCAATCAGCCCCAGCATTTT
TRBJ1-2 | TRBV2 | TRBD1 | once | CARSNTGGQGGYTF | TGTGCCAGATCCAATACAGGGGGCCAGGGGGGCTACACCTTC
TRBJ2-3 | TRBV12-5 | TRBD1 | . | CASGPTSQGESDTQYF | TGTGCTAGTGGTCCGACGTCGCAGGGGGAATCAGATACGCAGTATTTT
TRBJ2-7 | TRBV5-1 | . | . | CASSLVATAYEQYF | TGCGCCAGCAGCTTGGTAGCTACCGCCTACGAGCAGTACTTC
TRBJ1-2 | TRBV29-1 | TRBD1 | . | CSVEEGSGQGKLYGYTF | TGCAGCGTTGAAGAAGGATCTGGACAGGGGAAGCTCTATGGCTACACCTTC
TRBJ2-3 | TRBV27 | . | . | CASSREGGADTQYF | TGTGCCAGCAGTCGGGAAGGGGGGGCGGATACGCAGTATTTT
TRBJ2-7 | TRBV23-1 | . | . | CASSRLRIPYEQYF | TGCGCCAGCAGTCGCCTACGAATTCCCTACGAGCAGTACTTC
TRBJ1-3 | TRBV5-5 | . | . | CASSQTGTKLSGNTIYF | TGTGCCAGCAGCCAAACCGGGACCAAGCTCTCTGGAAACACCATATATTTT
TRBJ1-2 | TRBV19 | . | . | CASSIGDYGYTF | TGTGCCAGTAGTATAGGGGACTATGGCTACACCTTC
TRBJ2-2 | TRBV7-6 | TRBD2 | . | CASSLVSGGNTGELFF | TGTGCCAGCAGCTTAGTTAGCGGGGGGAACACCGGGGAGCTGTTTTTT
TRBJ2-3 | TRBV30 | . | . | CAWSGFPDTQYF | TGTGCCTGGAGTGGGTTTCCAGATACGCAGTATTTT
TRBJ1-6 | TRBV7-2 | . | . | CASSLTGISPLHF | TGTGCCAGCAGCTTAACAGGGATTTCACCCCTCCACTTT
TRBJ1-1 | TRBV27 | . | . | CASRQGSGIGVTEAFF | TGTGCCAGCAGGCAGGGTTCGGGTATTGGGGTCACTGAAGCTTTCTTT
TRBJ2-1 | TRBV6-5 | TRBD2 | . | CASSYSMAGGFNEQFF | TGTGCCAGCAGTTACTCGATGGCGGGGGGATTCAATGAGCAGTTCTTC
TRBJ1-2 | TRBV19 | . | . | CASSITLLGRPFNYGYTF | TGTGCCAGTAGTATAACCCTTTTGGGGCGCCCCTTTAACTATGGCTACACCTTC
TRBJ2-7 | TRBV5-1 | . | . | CASSSGGGQGSEQYF | TGCGCCAGCAGCTCGGGGGGAGGACAGGGATCCGAGCAGTACTTC
TRBJ1-1 | TRBV19 | . | . | CASSIGDLGTEAFF | TGTGCCAGTAGTATAGGCGACCTGGGGACTGAAGCTTTCTTT
TRBJ1-1 | TRBV5-1 | . | few | CASSRTTAESTEAFF | TGCGCCAGCAGCCGAACGACGGCAGAGAGCACTGAAGCTTTCTTT
TRBJ1-2 | TRBV27 | TRBD1 | . | CASRRSGSGGDYGYTF | TGTGCCAGCAGGAGGTCAGGGTCAGGGGGCGACTATGGCTACACCTTC